Included here is one T cell receptor beta chain sequence, with context. With only one base between it and a far larger clone, this is likely a read error. The sample belongs to a study of shared clonotypes between healthy human individuals. Study as a whole: Donors, aged 18 to 49, were a couple of women and a few men.

Trimming left V 1 base short and J 4 bases short, with 11 bases between. CDR3 size: 14 residues. The V gene's germline CDR1 is MNHEY and CDR2 SVGAGI. The repertoire was sequenced with immunoSEQ multiplex PCR; TCRdb's copy has only in-frame clones and lacks some. The sample lists some 490,000 clones, approximately 81% seen once, with about 12% in the top ten. The sequenced material came from PBMCs. The chain joins TRBV6-5 to TRBJ2-7, with D perhaps given as TRBD1 or TRBD2 (6 bases each). The source of this sequence is a woman aged 35 to 49 in good health. Some clones in this sample may be carry-over from other donors' samples. In nucleotides, the CDR3 is TGTGCCAGCAGTTACTTGCAGGGGACTTACGAGCAGTACTTC. It specifies CASSYLQGTYEQYF.